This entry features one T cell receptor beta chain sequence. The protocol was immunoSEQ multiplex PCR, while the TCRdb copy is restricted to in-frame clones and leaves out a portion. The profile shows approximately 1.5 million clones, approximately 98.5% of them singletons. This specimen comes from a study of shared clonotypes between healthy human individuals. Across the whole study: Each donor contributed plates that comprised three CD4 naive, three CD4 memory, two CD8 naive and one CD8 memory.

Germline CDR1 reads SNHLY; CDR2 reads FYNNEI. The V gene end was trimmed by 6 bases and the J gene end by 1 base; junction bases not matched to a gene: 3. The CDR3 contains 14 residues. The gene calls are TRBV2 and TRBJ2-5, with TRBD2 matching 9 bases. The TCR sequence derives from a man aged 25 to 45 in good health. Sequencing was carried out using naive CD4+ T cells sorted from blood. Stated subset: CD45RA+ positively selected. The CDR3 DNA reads TGTGCCAGCAGGAGACTAGCGGCCCAAGAGACCCAGTACTTC. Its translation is CASRRLAAQETQYF.